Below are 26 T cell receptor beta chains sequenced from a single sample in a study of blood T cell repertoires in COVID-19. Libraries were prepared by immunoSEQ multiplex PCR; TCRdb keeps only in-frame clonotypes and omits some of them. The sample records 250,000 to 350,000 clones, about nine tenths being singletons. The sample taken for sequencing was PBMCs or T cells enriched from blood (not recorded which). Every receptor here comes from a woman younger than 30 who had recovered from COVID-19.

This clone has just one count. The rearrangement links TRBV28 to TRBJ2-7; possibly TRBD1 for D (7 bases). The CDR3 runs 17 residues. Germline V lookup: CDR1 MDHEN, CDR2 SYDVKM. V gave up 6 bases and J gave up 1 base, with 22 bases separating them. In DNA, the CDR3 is TGTGCCAGCAGCCTTGGGACTTGGACAGGTTTTTCCTACGAGCAGTACTTC. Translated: CASSLGTWTGFSYEQYF. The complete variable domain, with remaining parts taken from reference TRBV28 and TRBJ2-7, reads DVKVTQSSRYLVKRTGEKVFLECVQDMDHENMFWYRQDPGLGLRLIYFSYDVKMKEKGDIPEGYSVSREKKERFSLILESASTNQTSMYLCASSLGTWTGFSYEQYFGPGTRLTVT.

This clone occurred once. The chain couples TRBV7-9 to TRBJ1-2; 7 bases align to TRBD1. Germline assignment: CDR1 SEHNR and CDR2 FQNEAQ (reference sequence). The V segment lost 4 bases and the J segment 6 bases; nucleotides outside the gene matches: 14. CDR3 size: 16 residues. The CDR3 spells CASSSGGYRGFNGYTF. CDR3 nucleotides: TGTGCCAGCAGCTCCGGAGGGTACAGGGGATTTAATGGCTACACCTTC.

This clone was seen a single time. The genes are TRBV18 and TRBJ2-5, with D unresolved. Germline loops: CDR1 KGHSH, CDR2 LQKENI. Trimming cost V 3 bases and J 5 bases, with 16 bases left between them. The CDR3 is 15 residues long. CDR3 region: CASSPGERSQETQYF. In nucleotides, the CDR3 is TGTGCCAGCTCACCCGGAGAAAGGTCCCAGGAGACCCAGTACTTC.

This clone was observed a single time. CDR3 in amino acids: CAISESAGGLNSPLHF. CDR3 sequence (DNA): TGTGCCATCAGTGAGTCGGCGGGGGGACTGAATTCACCCCTCCACTTT. The gene calls are TRBV10-3 and TRBJ1-6; TRBD1 is a possible D gene (5 bases). The CDR3 covers 16 residues. Per germline, CDR1 ENHRY and CDR2 SYGVKD. V lost 0 bases to trimming and J lost 7 bases, with 13 bases between them.

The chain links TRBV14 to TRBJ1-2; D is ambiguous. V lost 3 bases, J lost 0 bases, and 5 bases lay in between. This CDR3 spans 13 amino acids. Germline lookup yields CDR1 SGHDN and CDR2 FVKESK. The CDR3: CASSQAANYGYTF. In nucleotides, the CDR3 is TGTGCCAGCAGCCAGGCAGCTAACTATGGCTACACCTTC.

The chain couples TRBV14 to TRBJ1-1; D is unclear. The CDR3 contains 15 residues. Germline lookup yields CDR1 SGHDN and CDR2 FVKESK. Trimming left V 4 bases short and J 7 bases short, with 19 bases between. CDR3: CASSLRAQISGEAFF. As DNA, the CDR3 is TGTGCCAGCAGCCTCCGGGCACAGATCAGCGGTGAAGCTTTCTTT.

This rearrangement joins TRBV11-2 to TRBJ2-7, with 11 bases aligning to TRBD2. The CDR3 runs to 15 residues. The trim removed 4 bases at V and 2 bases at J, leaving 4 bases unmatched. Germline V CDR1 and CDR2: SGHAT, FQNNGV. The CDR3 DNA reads TGTGCCAGCAGCTCGCTAGCGGGAGGCCCCTACGAGCAGTACTTC. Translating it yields CASSSLAGGPYEQYF.

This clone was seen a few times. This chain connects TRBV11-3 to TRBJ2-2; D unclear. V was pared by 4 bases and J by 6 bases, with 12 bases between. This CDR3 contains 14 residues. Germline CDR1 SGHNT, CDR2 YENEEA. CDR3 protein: CASSSTISPGELFF. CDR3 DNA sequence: TGTGCCAGCAGCTCGACAATCTCTCCCGGGGAGCTGTTTTTT.

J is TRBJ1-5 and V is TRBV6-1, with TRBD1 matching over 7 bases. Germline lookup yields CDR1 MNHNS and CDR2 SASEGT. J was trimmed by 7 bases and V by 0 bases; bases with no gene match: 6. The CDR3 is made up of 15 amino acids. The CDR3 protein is CASSEARGVRQPQHF. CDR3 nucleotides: TGTGCCAGCAGTGAAGCCAGGGGGGTGCGGCAGCCCCAGCATTTT.

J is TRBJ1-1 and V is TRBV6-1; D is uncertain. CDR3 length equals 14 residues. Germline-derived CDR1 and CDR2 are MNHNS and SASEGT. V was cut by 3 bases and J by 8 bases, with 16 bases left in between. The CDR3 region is CASSDILSGEEAFF. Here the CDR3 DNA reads TGTGCCAGCAGTGATATACTAAGTGGAGAAGAAGCTTTCTTT.

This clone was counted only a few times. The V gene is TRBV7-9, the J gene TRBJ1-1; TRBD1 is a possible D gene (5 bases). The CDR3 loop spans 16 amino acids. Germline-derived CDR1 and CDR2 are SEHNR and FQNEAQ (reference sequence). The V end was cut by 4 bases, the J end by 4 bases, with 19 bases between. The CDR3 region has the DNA TGTGCCAGCAGCTCTTACGACAGTCTGTCGGGCACTGAAGCTTTCTTT. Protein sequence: CASSSYDSLSGTEAFF.

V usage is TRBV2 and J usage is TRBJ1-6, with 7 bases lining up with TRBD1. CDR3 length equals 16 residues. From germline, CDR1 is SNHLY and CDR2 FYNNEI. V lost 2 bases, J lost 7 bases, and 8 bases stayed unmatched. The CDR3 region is CASSEFSGGSNSPLHF. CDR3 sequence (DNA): TGTGCCAGCAGTGAATTCTCAGGGGGTTCAAATTCACCCCTCCACTTT.

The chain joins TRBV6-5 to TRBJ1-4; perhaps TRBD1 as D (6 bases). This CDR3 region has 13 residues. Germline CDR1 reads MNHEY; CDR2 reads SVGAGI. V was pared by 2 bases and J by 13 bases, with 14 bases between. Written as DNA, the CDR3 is TGTGCCAGCAGTTACCGACAGGCCCTAGGACTGTTTTTT. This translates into CASSYRQALGLFF.

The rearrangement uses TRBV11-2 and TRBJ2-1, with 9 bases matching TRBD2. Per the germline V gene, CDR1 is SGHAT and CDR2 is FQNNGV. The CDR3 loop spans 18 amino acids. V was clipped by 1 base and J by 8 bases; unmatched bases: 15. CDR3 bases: TGTGCCAGCAGCTTAGTCCGCACGGCGGGGGGGCAGATGGATGAGCAGTTCTTC. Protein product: CASSLVRTAGGQMDEQFF.

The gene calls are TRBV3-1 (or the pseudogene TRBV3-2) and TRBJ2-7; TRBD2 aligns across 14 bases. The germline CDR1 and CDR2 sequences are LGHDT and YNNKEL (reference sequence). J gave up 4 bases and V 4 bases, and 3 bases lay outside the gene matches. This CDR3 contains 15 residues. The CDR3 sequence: CASSPGTSGRYEQYF. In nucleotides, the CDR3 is TGTGCCAGCAGCCCCGGGACTAGCGGGAGATACGAGCAGTACTTC.

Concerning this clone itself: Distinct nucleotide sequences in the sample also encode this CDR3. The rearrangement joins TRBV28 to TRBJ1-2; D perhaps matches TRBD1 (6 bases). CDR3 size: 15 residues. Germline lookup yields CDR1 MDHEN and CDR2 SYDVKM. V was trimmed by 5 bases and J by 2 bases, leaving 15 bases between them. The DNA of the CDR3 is TGTGCCAGCAGTCCCCCCCCGGGGGGCAACTATGGCTACACCTTC. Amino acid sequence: CASSPPPGGNYGYTF.

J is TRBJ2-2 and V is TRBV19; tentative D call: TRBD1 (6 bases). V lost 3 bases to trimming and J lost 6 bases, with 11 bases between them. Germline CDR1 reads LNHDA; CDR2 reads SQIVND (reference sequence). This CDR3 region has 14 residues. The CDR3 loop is CASSILQGSGELFF. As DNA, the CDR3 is TGTGCCAGTAGTATTTTGCAGGGGTCCGGGGAGCTGTTTTTT.

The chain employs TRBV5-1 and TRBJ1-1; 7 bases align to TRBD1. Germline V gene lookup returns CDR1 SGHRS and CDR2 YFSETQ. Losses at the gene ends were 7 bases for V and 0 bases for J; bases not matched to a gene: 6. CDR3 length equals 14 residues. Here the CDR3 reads CASARTGMNTEAFF. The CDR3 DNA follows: TGCGCCAGCGCTCGGACAGGAATGAACACTGAAGCTTTCTTT.

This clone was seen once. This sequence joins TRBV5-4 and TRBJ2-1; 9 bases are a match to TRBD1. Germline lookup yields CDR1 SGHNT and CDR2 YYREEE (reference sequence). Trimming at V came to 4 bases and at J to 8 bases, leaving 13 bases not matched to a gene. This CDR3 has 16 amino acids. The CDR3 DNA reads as TGTGCCAGCAGCGAAAAAACAGGGGGCGCAAGGGATGAGCAGTTCTTC. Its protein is CASSEKTGGARDEQFF.

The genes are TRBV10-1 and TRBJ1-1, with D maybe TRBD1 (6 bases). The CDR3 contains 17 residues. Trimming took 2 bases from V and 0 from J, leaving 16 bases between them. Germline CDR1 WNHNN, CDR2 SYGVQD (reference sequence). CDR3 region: CASSERVRTDLNTEAFF. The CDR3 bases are TGCGCCAGCAGTGAGCGGGTTAGGACAGACCTGAACACTGAAGCTTTCTTT.

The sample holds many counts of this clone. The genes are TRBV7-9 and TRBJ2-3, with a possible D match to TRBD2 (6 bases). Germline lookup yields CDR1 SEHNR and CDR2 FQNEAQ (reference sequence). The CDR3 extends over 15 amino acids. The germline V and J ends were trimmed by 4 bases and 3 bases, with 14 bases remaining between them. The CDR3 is CASSSSSGRTDTQYF. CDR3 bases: TGTGCCAGCAGCTCCAGTAGCGGAAGAACAGATACGCAGTATTTT.

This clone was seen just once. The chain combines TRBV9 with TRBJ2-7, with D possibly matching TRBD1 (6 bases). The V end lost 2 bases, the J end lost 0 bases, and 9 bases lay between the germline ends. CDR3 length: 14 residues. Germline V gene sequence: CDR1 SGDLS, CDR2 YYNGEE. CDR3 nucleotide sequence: TGTGCCAGCAGCGTCCAGGGGAGCTCCTACGAGCAGTACTTC. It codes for CASSVQGSSYEQYF.

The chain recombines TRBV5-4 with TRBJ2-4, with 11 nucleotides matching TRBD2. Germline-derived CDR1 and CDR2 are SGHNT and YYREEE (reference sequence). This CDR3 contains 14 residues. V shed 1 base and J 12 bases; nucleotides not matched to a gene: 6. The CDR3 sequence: CASSLSVAGGSQYF. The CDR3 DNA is TGTGCCAGCAGCTTGTCAGTAGCGGGGGGGTCTCAGTACTTC.

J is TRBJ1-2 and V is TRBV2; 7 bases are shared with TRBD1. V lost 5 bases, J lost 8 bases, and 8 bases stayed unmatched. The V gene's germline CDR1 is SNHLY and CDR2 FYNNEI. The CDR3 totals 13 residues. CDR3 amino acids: CASSRGTAKGYTF. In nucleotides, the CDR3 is TGTGCCAGCAGTAGAGGGACAGCGAAAGGCTACACCTTC.

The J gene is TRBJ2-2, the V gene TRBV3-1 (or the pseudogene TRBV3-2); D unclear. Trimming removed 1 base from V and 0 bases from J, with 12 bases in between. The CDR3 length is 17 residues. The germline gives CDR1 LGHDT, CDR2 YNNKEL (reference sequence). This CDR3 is CASSQVGKSTNTGELFF. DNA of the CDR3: TGTGCCAGCAGCCAAGTCGGTAAGTCAACGAACACCGGGGAGCTGTTTTTT.

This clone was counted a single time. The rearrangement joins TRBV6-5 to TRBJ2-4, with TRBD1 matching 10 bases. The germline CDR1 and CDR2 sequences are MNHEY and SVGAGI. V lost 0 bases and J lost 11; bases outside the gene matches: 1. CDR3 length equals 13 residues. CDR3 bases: TGTGCCAGCAGTTACTCGGGACAGGGGTTTCAGTACTTC. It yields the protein CASSYSGQGFQYF.